This T cell receptor beta chain was documented in a study of cytomegalovirus exposure and HLA in healthy donors. CDR3 length: 15 amino acids. CDR1 and CDR2 from the germline V gene are MNHEY and SMNVEV (reference sequence). Trimming removed 8 bases from V and 3 bases from J, with 19 bases in between. Clones were sequenced by immunoSEQ multiplex PCR, and TCRdb holds only the in-frame ones, with some missing. This sample yields around 350,000 clones, of which 70% to 90% are seen a single time; 0.65% to 0.95% belongs to the top ten. Sequenced input: PBMCs. This TCR was sampled from a woman younger than 30 in good health and CMV-seronegative. V gene TRBV27 combines with J gene TRBJ1-2; unclear D gene. CDR3 sequence: CASSPSIERDYGYTF. In DNA, the CDR3 is TGTGCCAGCTCGCCCTCCATCGAAAGAGACTATGGCTACACCTTC.